This T cell receptor (beta chain) was captured by sequencing in a study of cytotoxic CD8 clonotypes in ibrutinib-treated CLL. Whole-study results and caveats: An increase in clonality occurred at ibrutinib response, followed by a return toward baseline at progression.

Remarks on this clone: The antigen remains undetermined.

V lost 7 bases, J lost 0 bases, and 15 bases lay in between. Germline V CDR1 and CDR2: SGHAT, FQNNGV. The CDR3 is made up of 15 amino acids. Depth targeted 1 in 200,000 to 1 in 1 million T cells, averaging roughly 9.7x coverage per clonotype. This table comes from immunoSEQ multiplex PCR, and its TCRdb copy is limited to in-frame clones, with some not included. The sample holds 76,000 or so clones; less than 85% are singletons and the top ten take about 38%. This TCR came from a human donor with chronic lymphocytic leukemia. The sequencing here drew on PBMCs, taken after 24 months of ibrutinib treatment. The chain couples TRBV11-2 to TRBJ2-5; possibly TRBD2 for D (5 bases). In DNA form, the CDR3 reads TGTGCCAGCACGCCTACGATGGAGGACCAAGAGACCCAGTACTTC. It yields the protein CASTPTMEDQETQYF.